There are many counts of the clone carrying this T cell receptor beta chain. As yet, its antigen is unknown. A single record per CDR3 protein comes from TCRdb applying MiXCR to the 5' RACE reads. The data show over 500,000 distinct CDR3 sequences, 17% seen once. Per germline, CDR1 SGHRS and CDR2 YFSETQ. Trimming at V came to 4 bases and at J to 0 bases, leaving 3 bases not matched to a gene. The length of the CDR3 is 15 residues. The source of the sample is a study of T-cell memory formation after mild COVID-19. Study at large: TCR clusters were mostly donor specific.

Whole-study findings and limits: Whether day 37 second-wave clones are SARS-CoV-2-specific was not confirmed.

The receptor comes from an adult woman who had mild COVID-19 (a few samples of this study predate the infection). Cell type and time point are not known. The source material was PBMCs or a T cell subset sorted from them (not recorded which). The rearrangement links TRBV5-1 to TRBJ2-3, with 9 bases fitting TRBD1. The DNA for the CDR3 is TGCGCCAGCAGCCCTGGACAGGGGAGCACAGATACGCAGTATTTT. Protein product: CASSPGQGSTDTQYF.